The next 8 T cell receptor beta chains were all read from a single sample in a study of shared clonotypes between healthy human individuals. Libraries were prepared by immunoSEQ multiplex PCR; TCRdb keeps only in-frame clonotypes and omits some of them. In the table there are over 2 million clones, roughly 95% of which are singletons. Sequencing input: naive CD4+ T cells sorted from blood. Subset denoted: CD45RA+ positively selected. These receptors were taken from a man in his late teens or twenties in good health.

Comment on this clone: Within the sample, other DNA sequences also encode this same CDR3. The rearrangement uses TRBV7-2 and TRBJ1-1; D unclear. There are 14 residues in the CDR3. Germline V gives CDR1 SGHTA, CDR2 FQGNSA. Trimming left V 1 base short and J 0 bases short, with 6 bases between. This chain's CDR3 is CASSLGVMNTEAFF. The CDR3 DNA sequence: TGTGCCAGCAGCTTAGGGGTGATGAACACTGAAGCTTTCTTT.

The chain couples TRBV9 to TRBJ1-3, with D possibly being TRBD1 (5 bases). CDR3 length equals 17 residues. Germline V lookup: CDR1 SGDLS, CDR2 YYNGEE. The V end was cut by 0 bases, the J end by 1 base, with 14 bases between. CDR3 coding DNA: TGTGCCAGCAGCGTAGCTGGGGCGGAGGGTTCTGGAAACACCATATATTTT. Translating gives CASSVAGAEGSGNTIYF.

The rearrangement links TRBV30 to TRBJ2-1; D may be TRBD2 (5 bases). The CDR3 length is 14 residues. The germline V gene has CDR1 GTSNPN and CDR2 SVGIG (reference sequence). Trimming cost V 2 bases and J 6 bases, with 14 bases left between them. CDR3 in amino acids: CAWSIGGSPNEQFF. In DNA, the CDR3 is TGTGCCTGGAGTATCGGCGGGTCTCCCAATGAGCAGTTCTTC.

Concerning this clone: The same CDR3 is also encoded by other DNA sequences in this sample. This CDR3 reads CASSPGPTGELFF. CDR3 in DNA: TGTGCCAGCAGCCCCGGACCAACCGGGGAGCTGTTTTTT. The chain links TRBV7-2 to TRBJ2-2; no firm D call. V lost 5 bases, J lost 5 bases, and 9 bases lay in between. The CDR3 has 13 amino acids. Germline V gene lookup returns CDR1 SGHTA and CDR2 FQGNSA.

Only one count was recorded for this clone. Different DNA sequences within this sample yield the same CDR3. The CDR3 here is CASSLEGSYEQYF. The CDR3, as DNA: TGCGCCAGCAGCCTGGAGGGCTCCTACGAGCAGTACTTC. The gene calls are TRBV5-1 and TRBJ2-7; a possible D gene is TRBD2 (6 bases). The CDR3 consists of 13 residues. CDR1 is SGHRS, CDR2 YFSETQ, per germline. The V and J ends lost 4 bases and 0 bases respectively, with 8 bases between them.

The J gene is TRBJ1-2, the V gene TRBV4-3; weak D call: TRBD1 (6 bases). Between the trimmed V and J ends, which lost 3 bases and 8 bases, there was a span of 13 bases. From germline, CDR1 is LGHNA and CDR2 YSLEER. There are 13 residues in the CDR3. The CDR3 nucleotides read TGCGCCAGCAGCCAGGACCGGGGGCAGGGCTACACCTTC. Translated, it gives CASSQDRGQGYTF.

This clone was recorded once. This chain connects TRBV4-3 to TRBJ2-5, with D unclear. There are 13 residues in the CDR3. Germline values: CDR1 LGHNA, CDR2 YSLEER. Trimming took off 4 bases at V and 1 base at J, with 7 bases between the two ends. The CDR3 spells CASSRVFQETQYF. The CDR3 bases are TGCGCCAGCAGCCGGGTTTTCCAAGAGACCCAGTACTTC.

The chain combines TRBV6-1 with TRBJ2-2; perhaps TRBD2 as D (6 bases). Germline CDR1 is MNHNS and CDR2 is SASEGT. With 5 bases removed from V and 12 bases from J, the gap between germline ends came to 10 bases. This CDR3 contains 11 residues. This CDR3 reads CASSKGGKLFF. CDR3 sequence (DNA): TGTGCCAGCAGTAAAGGAGGGAAGCTGTTTTTT.